Described below is a single T cell receptor (beta chain) sequence and its context. The antigen remains undetermined. Data came from immunoSEQ multiplex PCR; TCRdb stores just in-frame clones and leaves some out. The sample lists more than 95,000 clones; around 89% were seen once. The sample is drawn from a study of T cell responses to AZD1222 COVID-19 vaccine. Regarding the study as a whole: Clonal diversity was possibly underestimated, and white British individuals and females predominated among donors. Spike regions recognized by vaccine-associated CD4 TCRs spanned the protein, led by 160-218 and 743-854. Spike-specific TCRs gained breadth and depth after people received two AZD1222 doses.

Germline CDR1 and CDR2: LNHDA and SQIVND (reference sequence). The CDR3 is made up of 17 amino acids. Trimming took off 6 bases at V and 3 bases at J, with 20 bases between the two ends. The receptor comes from an adult in good health. The rearrangement links TRBV19 to TRBJ2-2; maybe TRBD1 (5 bases). The source was peripheral blood, collected on day 0 of AZD1222 vaccination. The CDR3 nucleotides are TGTGCCAGTAGCATTAGCAGCAGGGTAGGGCACACCGGGGAGCTGTTTTTT. Amino acid sequence: CASSISSRVGHTGELFF.